This T cell receptor (beta chain) was sequenced during a study of T cells in Graves' hyperthyroidism and ophthalmopathy. TCR beta CDR3 regions were amplified from RNA transcripts. The TCR CDR3 was amplified in a first-round RT-PCR using the HTBI primer set. TCRdb recomputed calls from the multiplex PCR reads with MiXCR, one row per CDR3 protein. This sample has some 800,000 distinct CDR3 sequences; 38% occur once, and the top ten carry 7.5% to 9.5%. This clonotype showed up just a few times. Sequencing was performed on blood. The receptor comes from a man younger than 35 with Graves' hyperthyroidism.

The CDR3 sequence is CSARDRKEGPQTQYF. CDR3 DNA sequence: TGCAGTGCTAGGGACCGCAAGGAAGGGCCCCAGACCCAGTACTTC. This chain uses TRBV20-1 with TRBJ2-5; D remains unclear. The CDR3 is 15 amino acids. Germline CDR1 and CDR2: DFQATT and SNEGSKA (reference sequence). Trimming removed 3 bases at V and 6 bases at J, with 20 bases between.